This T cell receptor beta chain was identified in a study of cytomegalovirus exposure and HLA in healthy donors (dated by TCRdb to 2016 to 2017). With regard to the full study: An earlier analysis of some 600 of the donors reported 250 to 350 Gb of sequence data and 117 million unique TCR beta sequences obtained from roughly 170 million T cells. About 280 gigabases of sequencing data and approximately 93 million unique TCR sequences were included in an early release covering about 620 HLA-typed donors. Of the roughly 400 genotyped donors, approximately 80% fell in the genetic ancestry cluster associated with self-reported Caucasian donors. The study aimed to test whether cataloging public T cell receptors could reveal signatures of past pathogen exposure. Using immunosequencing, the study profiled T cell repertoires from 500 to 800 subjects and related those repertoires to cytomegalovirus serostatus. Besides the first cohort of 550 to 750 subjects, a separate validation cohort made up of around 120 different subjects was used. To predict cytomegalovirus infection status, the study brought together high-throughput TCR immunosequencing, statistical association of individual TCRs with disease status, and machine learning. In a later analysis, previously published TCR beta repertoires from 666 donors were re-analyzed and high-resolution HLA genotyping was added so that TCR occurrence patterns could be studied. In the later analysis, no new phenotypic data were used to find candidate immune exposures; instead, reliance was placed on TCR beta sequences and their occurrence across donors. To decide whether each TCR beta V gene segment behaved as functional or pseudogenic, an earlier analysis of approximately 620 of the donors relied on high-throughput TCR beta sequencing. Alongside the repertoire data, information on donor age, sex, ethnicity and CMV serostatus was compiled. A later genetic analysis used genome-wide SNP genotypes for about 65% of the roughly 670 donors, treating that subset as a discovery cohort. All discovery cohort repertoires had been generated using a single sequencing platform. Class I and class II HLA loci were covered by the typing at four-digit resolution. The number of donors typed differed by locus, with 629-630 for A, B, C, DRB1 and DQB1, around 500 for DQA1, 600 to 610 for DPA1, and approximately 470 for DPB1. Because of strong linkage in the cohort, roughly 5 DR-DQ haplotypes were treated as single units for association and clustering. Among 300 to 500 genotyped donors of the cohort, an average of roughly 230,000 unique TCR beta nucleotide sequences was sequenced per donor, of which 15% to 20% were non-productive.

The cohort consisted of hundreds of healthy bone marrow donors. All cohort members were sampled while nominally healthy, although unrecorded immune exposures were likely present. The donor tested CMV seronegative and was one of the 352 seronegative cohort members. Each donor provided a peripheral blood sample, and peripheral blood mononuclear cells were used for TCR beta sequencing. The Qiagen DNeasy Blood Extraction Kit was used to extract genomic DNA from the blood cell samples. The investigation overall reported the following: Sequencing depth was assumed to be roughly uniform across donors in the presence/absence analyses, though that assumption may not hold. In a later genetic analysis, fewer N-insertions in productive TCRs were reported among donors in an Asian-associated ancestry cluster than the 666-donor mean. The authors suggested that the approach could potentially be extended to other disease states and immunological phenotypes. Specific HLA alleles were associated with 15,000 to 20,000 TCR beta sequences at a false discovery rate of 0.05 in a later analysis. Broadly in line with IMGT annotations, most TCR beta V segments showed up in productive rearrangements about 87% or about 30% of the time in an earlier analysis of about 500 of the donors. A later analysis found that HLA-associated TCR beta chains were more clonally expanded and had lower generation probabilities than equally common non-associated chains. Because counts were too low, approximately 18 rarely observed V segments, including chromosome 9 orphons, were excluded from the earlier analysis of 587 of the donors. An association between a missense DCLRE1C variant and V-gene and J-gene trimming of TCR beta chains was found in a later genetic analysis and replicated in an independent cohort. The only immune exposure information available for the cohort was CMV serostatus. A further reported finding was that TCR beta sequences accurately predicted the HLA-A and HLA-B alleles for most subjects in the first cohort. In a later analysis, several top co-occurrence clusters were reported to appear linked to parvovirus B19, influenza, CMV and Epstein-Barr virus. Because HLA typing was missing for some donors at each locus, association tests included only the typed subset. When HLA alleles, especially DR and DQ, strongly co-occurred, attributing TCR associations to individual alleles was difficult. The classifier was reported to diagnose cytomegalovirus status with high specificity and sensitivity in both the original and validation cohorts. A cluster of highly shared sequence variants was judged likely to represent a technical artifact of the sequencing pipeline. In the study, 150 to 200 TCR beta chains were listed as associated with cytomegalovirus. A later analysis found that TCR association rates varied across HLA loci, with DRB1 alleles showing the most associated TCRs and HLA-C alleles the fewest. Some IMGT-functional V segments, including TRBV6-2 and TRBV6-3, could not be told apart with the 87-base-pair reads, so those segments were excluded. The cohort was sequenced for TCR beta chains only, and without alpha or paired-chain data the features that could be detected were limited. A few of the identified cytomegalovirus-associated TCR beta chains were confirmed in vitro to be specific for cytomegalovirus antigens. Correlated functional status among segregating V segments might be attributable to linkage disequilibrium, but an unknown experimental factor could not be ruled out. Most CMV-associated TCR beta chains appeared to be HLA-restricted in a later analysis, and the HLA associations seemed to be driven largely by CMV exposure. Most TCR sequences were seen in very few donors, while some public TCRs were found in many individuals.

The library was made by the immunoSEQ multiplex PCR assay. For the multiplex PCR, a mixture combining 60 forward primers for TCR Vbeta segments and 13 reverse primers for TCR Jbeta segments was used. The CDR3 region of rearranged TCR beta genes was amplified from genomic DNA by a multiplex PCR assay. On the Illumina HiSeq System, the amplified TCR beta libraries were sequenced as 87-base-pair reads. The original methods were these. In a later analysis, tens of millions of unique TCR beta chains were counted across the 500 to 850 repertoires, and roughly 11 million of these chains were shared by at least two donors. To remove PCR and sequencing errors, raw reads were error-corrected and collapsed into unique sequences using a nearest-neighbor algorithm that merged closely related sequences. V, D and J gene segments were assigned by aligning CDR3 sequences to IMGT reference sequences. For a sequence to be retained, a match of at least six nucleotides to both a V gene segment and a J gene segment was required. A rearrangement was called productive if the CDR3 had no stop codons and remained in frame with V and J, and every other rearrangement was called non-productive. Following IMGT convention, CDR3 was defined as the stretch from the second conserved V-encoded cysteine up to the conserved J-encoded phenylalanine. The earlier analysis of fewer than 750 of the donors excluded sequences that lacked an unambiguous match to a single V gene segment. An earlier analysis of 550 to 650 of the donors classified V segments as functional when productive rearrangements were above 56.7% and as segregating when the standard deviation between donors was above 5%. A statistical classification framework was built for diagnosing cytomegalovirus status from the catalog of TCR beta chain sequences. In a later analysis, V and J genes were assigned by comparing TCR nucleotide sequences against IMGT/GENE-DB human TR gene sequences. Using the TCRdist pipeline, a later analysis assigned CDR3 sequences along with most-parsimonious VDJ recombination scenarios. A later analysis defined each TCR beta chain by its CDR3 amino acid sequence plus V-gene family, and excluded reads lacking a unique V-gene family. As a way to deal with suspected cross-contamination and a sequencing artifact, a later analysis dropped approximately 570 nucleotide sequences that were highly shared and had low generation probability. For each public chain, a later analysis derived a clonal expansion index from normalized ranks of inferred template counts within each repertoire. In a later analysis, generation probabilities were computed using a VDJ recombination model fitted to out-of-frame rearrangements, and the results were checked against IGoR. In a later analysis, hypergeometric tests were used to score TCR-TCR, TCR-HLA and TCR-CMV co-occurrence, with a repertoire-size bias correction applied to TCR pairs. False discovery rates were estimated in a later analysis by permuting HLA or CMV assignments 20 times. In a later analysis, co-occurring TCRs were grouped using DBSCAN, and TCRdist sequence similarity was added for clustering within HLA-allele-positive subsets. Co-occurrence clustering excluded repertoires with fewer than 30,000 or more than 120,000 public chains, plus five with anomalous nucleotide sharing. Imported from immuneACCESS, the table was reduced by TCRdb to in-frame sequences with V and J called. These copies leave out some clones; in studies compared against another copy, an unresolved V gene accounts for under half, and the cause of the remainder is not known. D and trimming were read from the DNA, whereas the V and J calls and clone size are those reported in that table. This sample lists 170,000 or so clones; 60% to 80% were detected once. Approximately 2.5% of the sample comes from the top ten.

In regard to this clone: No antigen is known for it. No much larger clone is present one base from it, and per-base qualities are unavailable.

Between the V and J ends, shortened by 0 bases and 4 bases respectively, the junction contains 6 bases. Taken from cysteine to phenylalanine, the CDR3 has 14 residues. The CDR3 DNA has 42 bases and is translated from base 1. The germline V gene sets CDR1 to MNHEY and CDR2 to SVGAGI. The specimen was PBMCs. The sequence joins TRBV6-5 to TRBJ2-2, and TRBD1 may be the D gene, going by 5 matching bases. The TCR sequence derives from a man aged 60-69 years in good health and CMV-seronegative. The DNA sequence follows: TGTGCCAGCAGTTACTCAGGGGTCACCGGGGAGCTGTTTTTT. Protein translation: CASSYSGVTGELFF.